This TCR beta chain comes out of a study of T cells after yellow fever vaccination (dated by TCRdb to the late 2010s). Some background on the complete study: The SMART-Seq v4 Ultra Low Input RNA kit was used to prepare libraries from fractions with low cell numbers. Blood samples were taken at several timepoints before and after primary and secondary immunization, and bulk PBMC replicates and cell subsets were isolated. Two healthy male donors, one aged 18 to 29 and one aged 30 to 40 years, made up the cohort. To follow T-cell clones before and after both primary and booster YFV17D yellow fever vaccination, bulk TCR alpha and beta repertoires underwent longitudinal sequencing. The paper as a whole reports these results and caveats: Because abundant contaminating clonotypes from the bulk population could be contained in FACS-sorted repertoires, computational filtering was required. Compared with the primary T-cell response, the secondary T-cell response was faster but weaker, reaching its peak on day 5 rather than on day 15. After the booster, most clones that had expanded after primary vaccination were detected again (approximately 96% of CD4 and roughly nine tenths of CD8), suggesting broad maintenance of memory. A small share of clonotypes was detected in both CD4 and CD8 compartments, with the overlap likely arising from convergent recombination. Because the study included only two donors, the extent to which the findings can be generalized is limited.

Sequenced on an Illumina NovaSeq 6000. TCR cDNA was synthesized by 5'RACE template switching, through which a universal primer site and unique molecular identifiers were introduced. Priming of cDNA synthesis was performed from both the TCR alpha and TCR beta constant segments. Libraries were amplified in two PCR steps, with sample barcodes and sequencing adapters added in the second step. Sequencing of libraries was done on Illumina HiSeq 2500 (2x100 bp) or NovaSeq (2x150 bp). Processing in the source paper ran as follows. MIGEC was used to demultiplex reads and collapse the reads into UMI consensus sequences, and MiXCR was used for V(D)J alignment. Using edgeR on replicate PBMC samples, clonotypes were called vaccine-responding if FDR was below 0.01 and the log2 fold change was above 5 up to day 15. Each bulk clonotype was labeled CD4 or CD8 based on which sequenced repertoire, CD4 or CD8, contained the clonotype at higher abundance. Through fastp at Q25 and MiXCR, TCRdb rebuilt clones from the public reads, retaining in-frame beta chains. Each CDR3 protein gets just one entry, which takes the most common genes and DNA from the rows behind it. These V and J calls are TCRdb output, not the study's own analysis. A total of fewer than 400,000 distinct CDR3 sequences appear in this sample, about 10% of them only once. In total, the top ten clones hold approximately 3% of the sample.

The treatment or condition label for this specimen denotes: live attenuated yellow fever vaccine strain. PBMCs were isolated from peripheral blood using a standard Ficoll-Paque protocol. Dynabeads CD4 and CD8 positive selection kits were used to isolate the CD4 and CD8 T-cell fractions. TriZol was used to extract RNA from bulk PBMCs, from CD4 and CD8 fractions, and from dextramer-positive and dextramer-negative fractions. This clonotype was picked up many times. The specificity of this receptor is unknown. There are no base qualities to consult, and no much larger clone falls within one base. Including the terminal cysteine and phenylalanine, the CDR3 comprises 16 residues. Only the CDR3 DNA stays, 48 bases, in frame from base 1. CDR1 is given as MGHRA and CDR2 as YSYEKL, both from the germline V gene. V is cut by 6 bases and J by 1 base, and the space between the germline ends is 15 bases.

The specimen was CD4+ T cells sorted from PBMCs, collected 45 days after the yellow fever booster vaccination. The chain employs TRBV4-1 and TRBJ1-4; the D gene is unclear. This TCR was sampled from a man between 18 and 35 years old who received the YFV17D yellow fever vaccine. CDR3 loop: CASRVGVGETNEKLFF. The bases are TGCGCCAGCAGGGTGGGAGTTGGGGAAACTAATGAAAAACTGTTTTTT.